The 12 T cell receptor beta chains below all came from one sample that was sequenced in a study of naive and memory T cell subsets. The SP2 primer and nested alpha and beta constant region primers amplified ligated cDNA in four rounds. TCRdb processed the UMI-ligation and nested PCR reads anew with MiXCR; each CDR3 protein has one entry. The top ten clones hold over 5% of a sample with around 20,000 distinct CDR3 sequences, 6% of them seen once. The treatment denotes: skin biopsy from PPD injection site in Mantoux-positive individual. A UMI-containing oligonucleotide was joined by 3' ligation to the TCR cDNA template. The sequencing here drew on skin, taken from a tuberculin skin test site. Every receptor here comes from an adult in good health.

This clonotype is categorized as medium-sized. The rearrangement uses TRBV20-1 and TRBJ1-1; no clear D gene. CDR3 size: 16 residues. V lost 0 bases and J 8 bases, leaving 22 bases between the germline ends. Germline CDR1 and CDR2: DFQATT and SNEGSKA (reference sequence). CDR3: CSARDQVAGNGGEAFF. CDR3 coding DNA: TGCAGTGCTAGAGATCAGGTTGCGGGAAACGGCGGCGAAGCTTTCTTT.

This clonotype was counted many times. The chain is built from TRBV30 and TRBJ2-5; the D is unclear. The CDR3 runs 15 residues. V was pared by 0 bases and J by 1 base, with 12 bases between. Germline V lookup: CDR1 GTSNPN, CDR2 SVGIG (reference sequence). The CDR3 nucleotides are TGTGCCTGGAGTGTACAAGGTGTCGGCCAAGAGACCCAGTACTTC. Translation gives CAWSVQGVGQETQYF.

This clonotype was observed at least ten times. The chain uses TRBV7-3 and TRBJ2-5, with 7 nucleotides matching TRBD2. The CDR3 extends over 15 amino acids. Germline-derived CDR1 and CDR2 are SGHTA and FQGTGA. Losses at the gene ends were 0 bases for V and 5 bases for J; bases not matched to a gene: 6. In nucleotides, the CDR3 is TGTGCCAGCAGCTTAACGTGGGCGGGAGCTGAGACCCAGTACTTC. This translates into CASSLTWAGAETQYF.

This clonotype was recorded many times. CDR3 in amino acids: CAWRVGNYGYTF. The CDR3 nucleotides read TGTGCCTGGAGGGTAGGGAACTATGGCTACACCTTC. This chain joins TRBV30 and TRBJ1-2; D ambiguous. The V end was cut by 3 bases, the J end by 2 bases, with 7 bases between. Germline loops: CDR1 GTSNPN, CDR2 SVGIG (reference sequence). This CDR3 is 12 amino acids long. The entire variable domain, with the rest obtained from reference TRBV30 and TRBJ1-2, is as follows: SQTIHQWPATLVQPVGSPLSLECTVEGTSNPNLYWYRQAAGRGLQLLFYSVGIGQISSEVPQNLSASRPQDRQFILSSKKLLLSDSGFYLCAWRVGNYGYTFGSGTRLTVV.

The chain couples TRBV11-2 to TRBJ2-2; 11 bases are shared with TRBD2. CDR3 length equals 16 residues. Per the germline V gene, CDR1 is SGHAT and CDR2 is FQNNGV. Trimming cost V 4 bases and J 0 bases; bases outside gene matches: 1. CDR3 sequence: CASSSGLAANTGELFF. The CDR3 DNA follows: TGTGCCAGCAGCTCGGGACTAGCGGCGAACACCGGGGAGCTGTTTTTT.

This clonotype has at least ten counts. The chain carries TRBV30 and TRBJ1-1; no firm D call. V lost 0 bases, J lost 0 bases, and 5 bases lay in between. The germline V gene has CDR1 GTSNPN and CDR2 SVGIG (reference sequence). The CDR3 totals 13 residues. The CDR3 loop reads CAWSVGLNTEAFF. Here the CDR3 DNA reads TGTGCCTGGAGTGTTGGGTTGAACACTGAAGCTTTCTTT.

Of note for this clonotype: This sequence may be a read error, since a much larger clone differs from it by one base. This rearrangement joins TRBV4-2 to TRBJ2-1; unclear D gene. Judging by the DNA end, TRBJ2-7 fits better; the J call may be wrong. Germline CDR1 LGHNA, CDR2 YNFKEQ. The CDR3 runs to 13 residues. The CDR3 sequence: CASSQVSYNEQYF. CDR3 in DNA: TGTGCCAGCAGCCAAGTCTCGTACAATGAGCAGTACTTC.

In this sample, this clonotype turned up many times. The chain links TRBV28 to TRBJ2-5; 9 nucleotides match TRBD2. V shed 6 bases and J 1 base; nucleotides not matched to a gene: 6. Germline CDR1 is MDHEN and CDR2 is SYDVKM. The CDR3 has 15 amino acids. The CDR3 loop is CASSREREVQETQYF. CDR3 DNA sequence: TGTGCCAGCAGCCGTGAGCGGGAGGTCCAAGAGACCCAGTACTTC. Combining the CDR3 with reference TRBV28 and TRBJ2-5 gives the whole variable domain DVKVTQSSRYLVKRTGEKVFLECVQDMDHENMFWYRQDPGLGLRLIYFSYDVKMKEKGDIPEGYSVSREKKERFSLILESASTNQTSMYLCASSREREVQETQYFGPGTRLLVL.

This clonotype was seen ten or more times. The chain joins TRBV27 to TRBJ2-5; TRBD1 matches at 12 bases. Unmatched junction bases numbered 15, after V lost 4 bases and J lost 0 bases. The CDR3 loop spans 20 amino acids. The germline CDR1 and CDR2 sequences are MNHEY and SMNVEV (reference sequence). CDR3 loop: CASSSGTGGDHPWYQETQYF. The CDR3 DNA is TGTGCCAGCAGTTCGGGGACAGGGGGCGATCACCCTTGGTACCAAGAGACCCAGTACTTC.

This clonotype was counted ten times or more. This chain links TRBV11-3 with TRBJ2-5; D gene unclear. From germline, CDR1 is SGHNT and CDR2 YENEEA. The CDR3 is 14 amino acids. Trimming took off 5 bases at V and 3 bases at J, with 13 bases between the two ends. The CDR3 reads CASSPRSGEETQYF. CDR3 in DNA: TGTGCCAGCAGCCCCCGGAGTGGGGAAGAGACCCAGTACTTC.

This clonotype came up many times. This chain joins TRBV29-1 and TRBJ2-1, with D maybe TRBD1 (6 bases). The CDR3 is 16 residues long. Germline-derived CDR1 and CDR2 are SQVTM and ANQGSEA. V was trimmed by 3 bases and J by 6 bases, leaving 21 bases between them. The CDR3 reads CSVDPYRVSVLNEQFF. DNA of the CDR3: TGCAGCGTTGACCCCTACAGGGTATCCGTCCTCAATGAGCAGTTCTTC.

This clonotype was detected many times. The chain carries TRBV5-1 and TRBJ2-7; D unclear. Germline CDR1 SGHRS, CDR2 YFSETQ. This CDR3 is built from 17 residues. Trimming took off 0 bases at V and 7 bases at J, with 23 bases between the two ends. The CDR3 region has the DNA TGCGCCAGCAGCTTGGCCGGACCGCAGAACCCCCTTGAGGAGCAGTACTTC. Translated, it gives CASSLAGPQNPLEEQYF.